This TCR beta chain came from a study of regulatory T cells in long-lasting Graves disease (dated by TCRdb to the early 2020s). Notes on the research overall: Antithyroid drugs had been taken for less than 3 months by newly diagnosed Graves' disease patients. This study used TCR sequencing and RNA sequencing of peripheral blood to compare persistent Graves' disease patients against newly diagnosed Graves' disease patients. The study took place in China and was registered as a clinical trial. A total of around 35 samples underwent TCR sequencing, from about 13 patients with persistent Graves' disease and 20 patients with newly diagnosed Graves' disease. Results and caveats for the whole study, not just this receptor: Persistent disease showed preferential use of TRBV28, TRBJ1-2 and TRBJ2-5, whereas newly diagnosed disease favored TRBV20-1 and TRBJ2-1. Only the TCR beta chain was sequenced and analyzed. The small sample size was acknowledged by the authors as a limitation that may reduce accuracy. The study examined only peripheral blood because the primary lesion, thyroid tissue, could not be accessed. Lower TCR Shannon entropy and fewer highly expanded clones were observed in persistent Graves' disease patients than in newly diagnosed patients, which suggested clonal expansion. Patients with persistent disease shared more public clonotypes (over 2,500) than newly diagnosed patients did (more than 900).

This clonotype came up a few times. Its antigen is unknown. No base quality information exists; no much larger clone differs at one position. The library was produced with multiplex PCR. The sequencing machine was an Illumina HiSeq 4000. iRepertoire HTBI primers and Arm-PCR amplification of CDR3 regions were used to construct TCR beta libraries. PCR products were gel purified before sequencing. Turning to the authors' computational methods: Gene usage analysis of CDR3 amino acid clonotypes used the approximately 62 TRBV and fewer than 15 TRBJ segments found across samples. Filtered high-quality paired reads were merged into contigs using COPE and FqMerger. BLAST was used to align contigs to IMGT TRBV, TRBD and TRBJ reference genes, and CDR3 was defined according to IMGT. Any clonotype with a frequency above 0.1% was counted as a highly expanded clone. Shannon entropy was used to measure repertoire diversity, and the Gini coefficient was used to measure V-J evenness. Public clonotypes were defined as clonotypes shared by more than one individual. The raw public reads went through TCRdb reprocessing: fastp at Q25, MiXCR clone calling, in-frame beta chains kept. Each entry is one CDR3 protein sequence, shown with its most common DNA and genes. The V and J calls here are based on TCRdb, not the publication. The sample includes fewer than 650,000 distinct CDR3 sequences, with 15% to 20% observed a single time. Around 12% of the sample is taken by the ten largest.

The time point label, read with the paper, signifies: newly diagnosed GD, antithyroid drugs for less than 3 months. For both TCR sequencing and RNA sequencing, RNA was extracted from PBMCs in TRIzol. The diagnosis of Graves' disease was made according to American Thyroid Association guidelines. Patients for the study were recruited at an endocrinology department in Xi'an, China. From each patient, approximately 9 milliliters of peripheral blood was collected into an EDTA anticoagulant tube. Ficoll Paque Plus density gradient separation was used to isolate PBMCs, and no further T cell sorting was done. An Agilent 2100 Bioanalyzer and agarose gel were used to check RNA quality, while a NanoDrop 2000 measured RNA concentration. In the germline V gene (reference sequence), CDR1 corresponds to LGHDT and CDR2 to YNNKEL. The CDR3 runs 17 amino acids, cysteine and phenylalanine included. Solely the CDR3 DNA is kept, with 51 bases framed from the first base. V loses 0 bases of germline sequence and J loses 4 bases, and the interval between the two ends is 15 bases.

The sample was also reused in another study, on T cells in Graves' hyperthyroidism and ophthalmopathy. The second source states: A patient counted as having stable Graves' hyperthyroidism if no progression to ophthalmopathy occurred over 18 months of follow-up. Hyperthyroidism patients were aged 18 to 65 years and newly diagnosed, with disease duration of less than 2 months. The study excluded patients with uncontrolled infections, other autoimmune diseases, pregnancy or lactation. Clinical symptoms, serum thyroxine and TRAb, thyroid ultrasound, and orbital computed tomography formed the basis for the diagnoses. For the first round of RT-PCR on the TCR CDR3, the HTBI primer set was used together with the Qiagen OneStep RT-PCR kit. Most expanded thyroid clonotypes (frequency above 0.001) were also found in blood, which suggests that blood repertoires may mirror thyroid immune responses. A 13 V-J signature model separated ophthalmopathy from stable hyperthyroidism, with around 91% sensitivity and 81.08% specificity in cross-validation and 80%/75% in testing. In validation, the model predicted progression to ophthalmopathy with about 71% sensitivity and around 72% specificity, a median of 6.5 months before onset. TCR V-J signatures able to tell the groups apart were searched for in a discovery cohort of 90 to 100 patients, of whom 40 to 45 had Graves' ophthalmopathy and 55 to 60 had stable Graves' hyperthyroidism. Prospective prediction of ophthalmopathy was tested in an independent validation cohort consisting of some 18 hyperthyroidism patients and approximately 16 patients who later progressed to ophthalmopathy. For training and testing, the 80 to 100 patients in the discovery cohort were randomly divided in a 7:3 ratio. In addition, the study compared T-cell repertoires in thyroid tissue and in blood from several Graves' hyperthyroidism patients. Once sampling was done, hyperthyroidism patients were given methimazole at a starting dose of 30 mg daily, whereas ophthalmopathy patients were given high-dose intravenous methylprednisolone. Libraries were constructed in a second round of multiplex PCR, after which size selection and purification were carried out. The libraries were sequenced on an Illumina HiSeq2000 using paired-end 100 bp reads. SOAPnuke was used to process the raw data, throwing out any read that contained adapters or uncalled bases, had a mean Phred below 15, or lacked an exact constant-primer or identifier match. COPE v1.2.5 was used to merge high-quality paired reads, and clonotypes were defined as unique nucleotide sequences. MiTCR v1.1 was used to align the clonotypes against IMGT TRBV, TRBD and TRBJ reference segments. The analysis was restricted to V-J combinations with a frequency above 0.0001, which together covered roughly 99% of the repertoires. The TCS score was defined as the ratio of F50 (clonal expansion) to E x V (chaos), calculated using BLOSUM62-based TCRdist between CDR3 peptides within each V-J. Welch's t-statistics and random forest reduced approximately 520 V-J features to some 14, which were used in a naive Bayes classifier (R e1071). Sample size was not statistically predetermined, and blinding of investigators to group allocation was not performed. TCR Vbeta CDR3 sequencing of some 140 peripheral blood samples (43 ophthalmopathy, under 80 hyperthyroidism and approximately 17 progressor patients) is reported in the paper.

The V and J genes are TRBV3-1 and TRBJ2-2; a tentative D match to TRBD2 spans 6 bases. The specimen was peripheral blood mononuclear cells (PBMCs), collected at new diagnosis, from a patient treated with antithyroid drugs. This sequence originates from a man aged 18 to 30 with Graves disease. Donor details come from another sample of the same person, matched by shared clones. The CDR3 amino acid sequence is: CASSQEIGSGITGELFF. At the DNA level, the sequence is TGTGCCAGCAGCCAAGAGATTGGTAGCGGAATCACCGGGGAGCTGTTTTTT.